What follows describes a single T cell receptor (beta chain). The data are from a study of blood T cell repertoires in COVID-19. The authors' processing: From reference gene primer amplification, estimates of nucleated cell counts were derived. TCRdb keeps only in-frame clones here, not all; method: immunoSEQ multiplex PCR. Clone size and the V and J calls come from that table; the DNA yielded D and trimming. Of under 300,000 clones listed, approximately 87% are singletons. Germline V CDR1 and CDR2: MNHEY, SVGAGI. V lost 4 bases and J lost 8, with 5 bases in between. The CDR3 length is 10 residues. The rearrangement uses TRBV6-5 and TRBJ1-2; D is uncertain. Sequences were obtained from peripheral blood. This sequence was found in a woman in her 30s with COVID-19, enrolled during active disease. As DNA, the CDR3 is TGTGCCAGCAGTTCACGGGGCTACACCTTC. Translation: CASSSRGYTF.